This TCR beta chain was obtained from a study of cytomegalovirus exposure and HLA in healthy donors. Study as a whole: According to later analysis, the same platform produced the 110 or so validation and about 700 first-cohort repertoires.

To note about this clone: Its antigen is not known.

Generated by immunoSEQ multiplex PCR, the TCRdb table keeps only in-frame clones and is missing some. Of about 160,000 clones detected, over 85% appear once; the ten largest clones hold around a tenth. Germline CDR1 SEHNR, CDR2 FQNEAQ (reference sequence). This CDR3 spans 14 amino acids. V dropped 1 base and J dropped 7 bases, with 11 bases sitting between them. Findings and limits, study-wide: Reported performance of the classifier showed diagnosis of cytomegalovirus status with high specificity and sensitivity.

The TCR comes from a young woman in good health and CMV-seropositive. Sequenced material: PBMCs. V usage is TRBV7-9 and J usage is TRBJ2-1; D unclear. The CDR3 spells CASSLDSVGNEQFF. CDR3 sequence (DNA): TGTGCCAGCAGCTTAGATTCCGTCGGGAATGAGCAGTTCTTC.